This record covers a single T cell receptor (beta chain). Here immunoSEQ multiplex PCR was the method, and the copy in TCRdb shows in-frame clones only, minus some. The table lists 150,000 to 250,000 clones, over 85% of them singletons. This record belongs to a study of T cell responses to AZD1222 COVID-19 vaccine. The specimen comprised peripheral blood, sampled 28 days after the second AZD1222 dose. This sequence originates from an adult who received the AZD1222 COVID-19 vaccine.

In DNA form, the CDR3 reads TGCGCCAGCAGCTTGGGTTCTTCGGGTAACTATGGCTACACCTTC. Residues: CASSLGSSGNYGYTF. This chain connects TRBV5-1 to TRBJ1-2; unclear D gene. Germline assignment: CDR1 SGHRS and CDR2 YFSETQ. The CDR3 extends over 15 amino acids. V was pared by 0 bases and J by 1 base, with 10 bases between. The whole variable domain, remainder taken from reference TRBV5-1 and TRBJ1-2, is KAGVTQTPRYLIKTRGQQVTLSCSPISGHRSVSWYQQTPGQGLQFLFEYFSETQRNKGNFPGRFSGRQFSNSRSEMNVSTLELGDSALYLCASSLGSSGNYGYTFGSGTRLTVV.